A single sample gave rise to the 18 T cell receptor beta chains below, sequenced in a study of T cell responses to AZD1222 COVID-19 vaccine. Sequenced by immunoSEQ multiplex PCR; TCRdb stores in-frame clones only, minus some. The sample yields approximately 84,000 clones, approximately 92% seen once. Sample: peripheral blood, taken on day 0 of AZD1222 vaccination. The source of these receptors is an adult in good health.

The chain is built from TRBV24-1 and TRBJ1-5; D is uncertain. Germline CDR1 reads KGHDR; CDR2 reads SFDVKD. The CDR3 is made up of 13 amino acids. V was trimmed by 3 bases and J by 7 bases, leaving 9 bases between them. CDR3 loop: CATSDGREQPQHF. DNA for the CDR3: TGTGCCACCAGTGATGGGAGGGAACAGCCCCAGCATTTT.

The gene calls are TRBV4-1 and TRBJ2-4; 9 positions agree with TRBD1. CDR1 and CDR2 (germline): MGHRA, YSYEKL. The length of the CDR3 is 15 residues. V dropped 4 bases and J dropped 8; count of bases not matched to a gene: 9. CDR3 loop: CASSPGDRDEYIQYF. In DNA, the CDR3 is TGCGCCAGCAGCCCTGGGGACAGGGATGAATACATTCAGTACTTC.

The CDR3 spells CASSEMWNTGELFF. DNA for the CDR3: TGTGCCAGCAGTGAAATGTGGAACACCGGGGAGCTGTTTTTT. The V call is TRBV6-4, the J call TRBJ2-2; no reliable D call. This CDR3 has 14 amino acids. The germline gives CDR1 MRHNA, CDR2 SNTAGT. The ends were cut back, 3 bases at V and 1 base at J, with 6 bases in the middle.

The chain joins TRBV5-1 to TRBJ2-2; 8 positions agree with TRBD1. CDR3 size: 16 residues. Germline V gene data show CDR1 as SGHRS and CDR2 as YFSETQ. V shed 4 bases, J shed 8 bases, and the junction held 13 bases outside the gene matches. CDR3: CASSQIILGTGGELFF. CDR3 nucleotides: TGCGCCAGCAGCCAAATTATACTGGGGACAGGTGGGGAGCTGTTTTTT.

The chain is built from TRBV5-1 and TRBJ1-3, with D unclear. Germline V gives CDR1 SGHRS, CDR2 YFSETQ. The ends were cut back, 2 bases at V and 0 bases at J, with 9 bases in the middle. The length of the CDR3 is 15 residues. CDR3 protein: CASSFLGSSGNTIYF. The DNA for the CDR3 is TGCGCCAGCAGCTTCCTGGGAAGCTCTGGAAACACCATATATTTT.

The CDR3 bases are TGTGCCAGCGGGGGGGCGGAGACCCAGTACTTC. This gives the protein CASGGAETQYF. The rearrangement joins TRBV7-9 to TRBJ2-5; possibly TRBD2 for D (7 bases). V lost 8 bases, J lost 5 bases, and 9 bases lay in between. The CDR3 runs 11 residues. The germline gives CDR1 SEHNR, CDR2 FQNEAQ (reference sequence).

The chain combines TRBV28 with TRBJ1-5; 9 nucleotides agree with TRBD1. This CDR3 region has 14 residues. Germline-derived CDR1 and CDR2 are MDHEN and SYDVKM. V trimming: 6 bases; J trimming: 7 bases; junction bases outside the gene matches: 7. CDR3 bases: TGTGCCAGCAGGTGGACAGGGGACGGACAGCCCCAGCATTTT. Amino acid sequence: CASRWTGDGQPQHF.

Here the CDR3 DNA reads TGTGCCATCAGTGACTCAGGCCAGCCTTCAAAGCAGCCCCAGCATTTT. It codes for CAISDSGQPSKQPQHF. V gene TRBV10-3 combines with J gene TRBJ1-5; D gene uncertain. This CDR3 comprises 16 residues. CDR1 and CDR2 (germline): ENHRY, SYGVKD. V dropped 3 bases and J dropped 7 bases, with 19 bases sitting between them.

V gene TRBV5-1 combines with J gene TRBJ1-4; D is unresolved. CDR3 length: 15 amino acids. From germline, CDR1 is SGHRS and CDR2 YFSETQ. V shed 1 base and J shed 2 bases, with 9 bases lying between them. The CDR3 DNA reads as TGCGCCAGCAGCTTGAGAAGGTTGACTAATGAAAAACTGTTTTTT. Its translation is CASSLRRLTNEKLFF.

This clone appeared a single time. DNA for the CDR3: TGTGCCAGCAGGATCACGGACTACTCTGGAAACACCATATATTTT. Encoded protein: CASRITDYSGNTIYF. The chain has TRBV2 and TRBJ1-3; D is unresolved. CDR3 size: 15 residues. Trimming removed 6 bases from V and 0 bases from J, with 12 bases in between. Per the germline V gene, CDR1 is SNHLY and CDR2 is FYNNEI.

CDR3 nucleotide sequence: TGTGCCAGCAGTTTGGGGGGCGCATCTTGGACTGAAGCTTTCTTT. Translated: CASSLGGASWTEAFF. The rearrangement links TRBV28 to TRBJ1-1, with a tentative D call TRBD1 (6 bases). Trimming left V 3 bases short and J 5 bases short, with 16 bases between. Germline assignment: CDR1 MDHEN and CDR2 SYDVKM. CDR3 length equals 15 residues.

This chain uses TRBV5-1 with TRBJ2-1; D is unresolved. The CDR3 runs 15 residues. The V and J ends lost 0 bases and 12 bases respectively, with 19 bases between them. The germline V gene has CDR1 SGHRS and CDR2 YFSETQ. CDR3 in DNA: TGCGCCAGCAGCTTGGCCGGGTCAGAAGTGAGTGGGCAGTTCTTC. It translates to CASSLAGSEVSGQFF.

The chain is built from TRBV3-1 (or the pseudogene TRBV3-2) and TRBJ1-5; TRBD1 is a possible D gene (5 bases). There are 15 residues in the CDR3. V was cut by 4 bases and J by 6 bases, with 16 bases left in between. CDR1 is LGHDT, CDR2 YNNKEL, per germline (reference sequence). CDR3 sequence (DNA): TGTGCCAGCAGCCCAGGGAGGTCCCGGTGTCAGCCCCAGCATTTT. This gives the protein CASSPGRSRCQPQHF.

Here the CDR3 reads CASSDSSQETQYF. CDR3 nucleotide sequence: TGTGCCAGCAGTGATAGTAGCCAAGAGACCCAGTACTTC. This rearrangement joins TRBV2 to TRBJ2-5; unclear D gene. Germline V CDR1 and CDR2: SNHLY, FYNNEI. CDR3 length: 13 residues. V was pared by 3 bases and J by 1 base, with 6 bases between.

The CDR3 is CASSLASSFSGNTIYF. The DNA of the CDR3 is TGTGCCAGCAGCTTAGCGAGTTCCTTCTCTGGAAACACCATATATTTT. J is TRBJ1-3 and V is TRBV7-9; D is unresolved. Germline lookup yields CDR1 SEHNR and CDR2 FQNEAQ (reference sequence). Trimming shortened V by 0 bases and J by 0 bases, and 9 bases separated the two germline ends. The length of the CDR3 is 16 residues.

The chain carries TRBV11-2 and TRBJ2-7, with 8 bases aligning to TRBD2. Per germline, CDR1 SGHAT and CDR2 FQNNGV. The CDR3 has 14 amino acids. The junction had 5 bases not matched to a gene; V was cut back by 0 bases and J by 7 bases. The CDR3 sequence is CASSLDFRLAEQYF. CDR3 in DNA: TGTGCCAGCAGCTTAGATTTCAGACTAGCGGAGCAGTACTTC.

The chain recombines TRBV27 with TRBJ1-1; 8 bases map to TRBD1. CDR1 is MNHEY and CDR2 is SMNVEV in the germline V gene (reference sequence). The CDR3 spans 15 residues. J gave up 1 base and V 4 bases, and 5 bases lay outside the gene matches. The CDR3 reads CASSWRQGWNTEAFF. The CDR3 coding sequence is TGTGCCAGCAGTTGGAGACAGGGGTGGAACACTGAAGCTTTCTTT.

The chain couples TRBV7-9 to TRBJ2-7; either TRBD1 or TRBD2 may fit D (5 bases each). The CDR3 length is 13 residues. Germline V gives CDR1 SEHNR, CDR2 FQNEAQ (reference sequence). V lost 4 bases and J lost 12, with 19 bases in between. This CDR3 is CASSSWDGLSVYF. The CDR3 DNA is TGTGCCAGCAGCTCGTGGGACGGGTTATCTGTGTACTTC.